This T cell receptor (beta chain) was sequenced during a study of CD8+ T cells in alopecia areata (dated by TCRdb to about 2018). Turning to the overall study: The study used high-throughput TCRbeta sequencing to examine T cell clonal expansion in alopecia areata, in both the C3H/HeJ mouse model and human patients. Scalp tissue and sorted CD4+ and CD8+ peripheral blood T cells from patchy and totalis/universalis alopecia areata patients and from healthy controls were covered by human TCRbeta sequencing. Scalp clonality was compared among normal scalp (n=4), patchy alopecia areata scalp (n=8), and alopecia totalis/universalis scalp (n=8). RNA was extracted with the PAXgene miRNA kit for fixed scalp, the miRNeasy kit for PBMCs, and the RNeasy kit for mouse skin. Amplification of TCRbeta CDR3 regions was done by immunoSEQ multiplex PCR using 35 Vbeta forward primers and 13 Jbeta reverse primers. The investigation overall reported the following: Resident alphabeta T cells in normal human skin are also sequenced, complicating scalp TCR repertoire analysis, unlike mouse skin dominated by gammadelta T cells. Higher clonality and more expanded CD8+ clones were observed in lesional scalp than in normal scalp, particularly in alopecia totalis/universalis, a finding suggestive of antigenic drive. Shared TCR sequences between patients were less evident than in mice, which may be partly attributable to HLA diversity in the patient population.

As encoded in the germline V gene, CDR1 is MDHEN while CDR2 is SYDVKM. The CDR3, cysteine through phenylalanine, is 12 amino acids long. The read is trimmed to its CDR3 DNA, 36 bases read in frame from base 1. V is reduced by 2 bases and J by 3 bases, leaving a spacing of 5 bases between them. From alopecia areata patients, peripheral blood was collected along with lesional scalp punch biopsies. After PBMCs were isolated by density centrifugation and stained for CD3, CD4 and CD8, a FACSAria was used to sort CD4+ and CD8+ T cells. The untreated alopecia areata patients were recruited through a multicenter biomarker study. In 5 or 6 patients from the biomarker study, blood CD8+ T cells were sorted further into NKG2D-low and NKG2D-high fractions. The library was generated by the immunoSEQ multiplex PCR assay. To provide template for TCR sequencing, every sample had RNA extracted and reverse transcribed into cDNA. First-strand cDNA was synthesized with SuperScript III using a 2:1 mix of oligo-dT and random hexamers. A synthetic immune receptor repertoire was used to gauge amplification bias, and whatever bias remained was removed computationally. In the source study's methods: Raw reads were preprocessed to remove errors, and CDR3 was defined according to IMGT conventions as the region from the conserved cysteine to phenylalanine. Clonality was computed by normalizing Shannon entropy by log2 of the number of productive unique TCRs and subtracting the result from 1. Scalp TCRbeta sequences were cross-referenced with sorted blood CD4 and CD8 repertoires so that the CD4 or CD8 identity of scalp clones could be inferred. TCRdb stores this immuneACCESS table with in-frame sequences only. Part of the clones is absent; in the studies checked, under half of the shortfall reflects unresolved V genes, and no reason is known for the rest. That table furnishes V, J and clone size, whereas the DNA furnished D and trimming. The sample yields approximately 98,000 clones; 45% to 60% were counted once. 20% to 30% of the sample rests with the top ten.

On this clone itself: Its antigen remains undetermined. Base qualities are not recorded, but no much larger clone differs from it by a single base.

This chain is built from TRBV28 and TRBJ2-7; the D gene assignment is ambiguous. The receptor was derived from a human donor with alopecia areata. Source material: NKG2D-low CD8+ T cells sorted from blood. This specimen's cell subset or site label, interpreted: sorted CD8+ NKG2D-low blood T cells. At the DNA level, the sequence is TGTGCCAGCAGTTTAGGGGTCTACGAGCAGTACTTC. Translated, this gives CASSLGVYEQYF.